This T cell receptor beta chain was obtained from a study of CD8+ T cells in alopecia areata. Study observations and caveats: Tofacitinib significantly decreased scalp clonality and expanded CD8+ clones among top 100.

The treatment is: oral pan-JAK inhibitor, 5-10 mg twice daily. Trimming took 3 bases from V and 4 from J; bases not matched to a gene: 11. Germline V gene data show CDR1 as LNHDA and CDR2 as SQIVND (reference sequence). The CDR3 extends over 16 amino acids. Isolated RNA was reverse transcribed into cDNA used as the sequencing template. Using immunoSEQ multiplex PCR, the repertoire was profiled, and TCRdb retains in-frame clones only, with some absent. The profile shows about 180,000 clones, about 48% of them singletons. With respect to this clone: Its antigen is currently unknown.

The clonotype comes from a human donor with alopecia areata. The specimen comprised CD8+ T cells sorted from blood, sampled at week 24, from a patient treated with tofacitinib. The chain uses TRBV19 and TRBJ1-2, with 7 bases identical to TRBD1. CDR3 loop: CASSIRGQTSGYGYTF. The CDR3 DNA is TGTGCCAGTAGTATCCGGGGACAGACTTCGGGCTATGGCTACACCTTC. The entire variable domain, with the rest obtained from reference TRBV19 and TRBJ1-2, is as follows: DGGITQSPKYLFRKEGQNVTLSCEQNLNHDAMYWYRQDPGQGLRLIYYSQIVNDFQKGDIAEGYSVSREKKESFPLTVTSAQKNPTAFYLCASSIRGQTSGYGYTFGSGTRLTVV.